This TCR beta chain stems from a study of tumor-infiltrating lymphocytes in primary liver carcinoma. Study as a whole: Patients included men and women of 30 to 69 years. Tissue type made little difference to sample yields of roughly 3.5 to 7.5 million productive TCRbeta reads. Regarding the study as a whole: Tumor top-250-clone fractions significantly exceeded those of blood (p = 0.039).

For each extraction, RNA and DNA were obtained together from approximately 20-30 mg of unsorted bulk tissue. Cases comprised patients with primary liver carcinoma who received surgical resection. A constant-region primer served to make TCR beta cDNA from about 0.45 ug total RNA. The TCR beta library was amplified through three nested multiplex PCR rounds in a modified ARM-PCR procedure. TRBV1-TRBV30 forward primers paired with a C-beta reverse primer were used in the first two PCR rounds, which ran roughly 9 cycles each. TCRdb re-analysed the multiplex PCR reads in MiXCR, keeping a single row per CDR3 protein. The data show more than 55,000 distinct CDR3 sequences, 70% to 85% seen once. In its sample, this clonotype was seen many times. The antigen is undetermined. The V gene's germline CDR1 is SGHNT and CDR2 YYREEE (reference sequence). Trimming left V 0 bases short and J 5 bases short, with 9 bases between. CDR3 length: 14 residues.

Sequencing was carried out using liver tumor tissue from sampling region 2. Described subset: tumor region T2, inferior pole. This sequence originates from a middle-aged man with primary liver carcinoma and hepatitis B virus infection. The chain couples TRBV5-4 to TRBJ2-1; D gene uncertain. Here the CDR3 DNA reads TGTGCCAGCAGCTTGGAATCCCATAACAATGAGCAGTTCTTC. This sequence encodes CASSLESHNNEQFF. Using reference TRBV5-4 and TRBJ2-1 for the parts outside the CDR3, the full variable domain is ETGVTQSPTHLIKTRGQQVTLRCSSQSGHNTVSWYQQALGQGPQFIFQYYREEENGRGNFPPRFSGLQFPNYSSELNVNALELDDSALYLCASSLESHNNEQFFGPGTRLTVL.